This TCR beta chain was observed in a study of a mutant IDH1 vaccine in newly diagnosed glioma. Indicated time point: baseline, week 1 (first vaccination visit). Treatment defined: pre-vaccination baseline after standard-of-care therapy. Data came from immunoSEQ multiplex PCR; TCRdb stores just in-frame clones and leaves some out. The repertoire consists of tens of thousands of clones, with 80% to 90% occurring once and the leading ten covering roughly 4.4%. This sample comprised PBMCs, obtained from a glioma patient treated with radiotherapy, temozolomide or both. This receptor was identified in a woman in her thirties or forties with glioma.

The CDR3 loop is CASSERDHYEQYF. In nucleotides, the CDR3 is TGTGCCAGCAGTGAAAGGGATCACTACGAGCAGTACTTC. J is TRBJ2-7 and V is TRBV2; D call uncertain. There are 13 residues in the CDR3. V was trimmed by 2 bases and J by 3 bases, leaving 8 bases between them. The germline V gene encodes CDR1 SNHLY and CDR2 FYNNEI. Based on the CDR3 plus reference TRBV2 and TRBJ2-7, the full variable domain is EPEVTQTPSHQVTQMGQEVILRCVPISNHLYFYWYRQILGQKVEFLVSFYNNEISEKSEIFDDQFSVERPDGSNFTLKIRSTKLEDSAMYFCASSERDHYEQYFGPGTRLTVT.